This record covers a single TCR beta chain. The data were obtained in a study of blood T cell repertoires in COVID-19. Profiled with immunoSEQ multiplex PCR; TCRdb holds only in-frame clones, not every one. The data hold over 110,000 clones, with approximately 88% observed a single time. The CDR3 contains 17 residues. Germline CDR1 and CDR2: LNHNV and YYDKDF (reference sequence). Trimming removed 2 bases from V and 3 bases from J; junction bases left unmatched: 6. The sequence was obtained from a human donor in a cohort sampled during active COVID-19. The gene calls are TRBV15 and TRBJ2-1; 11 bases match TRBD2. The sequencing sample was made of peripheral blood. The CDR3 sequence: CATSRSALAGGYNEQFF. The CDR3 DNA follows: TGTGCCACCAGCAGATCTGCCCTAGCGGGGGGCTACAATGAGCAGTTCTTC.